This entry lists 8 T cell receptor beta chains sequenced from one sample in a study of blood T cell repertoires in COVID-19. Method: immunoSEQ multiplex PCR; TCRdb's copy keeps in-frame clones and lacks some. The sample consists of some 200,000 clones, approximately 90% of them appearing once. Sequenced input: peripheral blood. These receptors came from a man older than 75 with acute or convalescent COVID-19.

The chain uses TRBV5-4 and TRBJ1-1; no reliable D call. V was shortened by 0 bases and J by 3 bases, with 12 bases between the two germline ends. CDR3 length equals 15 residues. Germline V gives CDR1 SGHNT, CDR2 YYREEE (reference sequence). Written as DNA, the CDR3 is TGTGCCAGCAGCTTGGGATCCGGTCGGGACACTGAAGCTTTCTTT. This translates into CASSLGSGRDTEAFF.

The chain carries TRBV19 and TRBJ2-1, with 14 bases fitting TRBD2. Germline trimming cut 5 bases from V and 6 bases from J; bases unmatched to any gene: 9. This CDR3 spans 17 amino acids. CDR1 is LNHDA, CDR2 SQIVND, per germline (reference sequence). The chain's CDR3 is CASSPPGLAGGSNEQFF. The CDR3 DNA reads TGTGCCAGTAGTCCCCCAGGACTAGCGGGAGGTAGCAATGAGCAGTTCTTC.

This clone was detected only a few times. V is TRBV7-8 and J is TRBJ1-5; D unclear. This CDR3 is built from 16 residues. V was pared by 0 bases and J by 4 bases, with 13 bases between. CDR1 and CDR2 from the germline V gene are SGHVS and FQNEAQ. The CDR3 reads CASSLAGGQINQPQHF. Here the CDR3 DNA reads TGTGCCAGCAGCTTAGCTGGTGGGCAGATAAATCAGCCCCAGCATTTT. Together with reference TRBV7-8 and TRBJ1-5, the CDR3 gives the full variable domain: GAGVSQSPRYKVAKRGQDVALRCDPISGHVSLFWYQQALGQGPEFLTYFQNEAQLDKSGLPSDRFFAERPEGSVSTLKIQRTQQEDSAVYLCASSLAGGQINQPQHFGDGTRLSIL.

This clone was seen a few times. This chain joins TRBV7-9 and TRBJ1-3; 7 positions agree with TRBD1. In germline, CDR1 is SEHNR, CDR2 FQNEAQ (reference sequence). The CDR3 has 19 amino acids. Unmatched junction bases numbered 17, after V lost 5 bases and J lost 1 base. The CDR3 DNA is TGTGCCAGCAGCCGCGCGGGACGACAGGGACTCCGTTCTGGAAACACCATATATTTT. Translated: CASSRAGRQGLRSGNTIYF.

V usage is TRBV11-3 and J usage is TRBJ1-1; no definite D call. This CDR3 has 12 amino acids. Trimming removed 9 bases from V and 6 bases from J, with 14 bases in between. Germline V gene lookup returns CDR1 SGHNT and CDR2 YENEEA. CDR3 DNA: TGTGCCAGTTCCCCCCCTTTGTCTGAAGCTTTCTTT. It translates to CASSPPLSEAFF.

The chain employs TRBV7-9 and TRBJ2-7; 7 nucleotides line up with TRBD1. After removal of 2 bases from V and 2 bases from J, the junction contained 3 bases not matched to a gene. The CDR3 is 14 amino acids. CDR1 and CDR2 from the germline V gene are SEHNR and FQNEAQ (reference sequence). CDR3 residues: CASSLKGATYEQYF. The CDR3 nucleotides are TGTGCCAGCAGCTTAAAGGGGGCAACCTACGAGCAGTACTTC.

The chain carries TRBV2 and TRBJ2-7; 11 nucleotides align to TRBD2. CDR3 length: 15 amino acids. V shed 3 bases, J shed 5 bases, and the junction held 6 bases outside the gene matches. Germline lookup yields CDR1 SNHLY and CDR2 FYNNEI. This chain's CDR3 is CASSDSGRDWDEQYF. The DNA of the CDR3 is TGTGCCAGCAGTGATAGCGGGAGGGATTGGGACGAGCAGTACTTC.

The J gene is TRBJ2-7, the V gene TRBV11-3; maybe TRBD2 (5 bases). This CDR3 contains 14 residues. Trimming removed 5 bases from V and 2 bases from J, with 13 bases in between. From germline, CDR1 is SGHNT and CDR2 YENEEA. The CDR3 reads CASSPRAETYEQYV. DNA for the CDR3: TGTGCCAGCAGCCCGCGGGCGGAGACCTACGAGCAGTACGTC.